This T cell receptor beta chain stems from a study of blood T cell repertoires in COVID-19. The Seattle patients joined while their infection was active and were tracked longitudinally afterward. Assay: immunoSEQ multiplex PCR; the TCRdb copy retains only in-frame clones and omits some. The data show approximately 70,000 clones, with approximately 90% seen just once and just over 2.5% held by the top ten. V shed 4 bases and J shed 2 bases, with 8 bases lying between them. The CDR3 covers 13 residues. CDR1 LNHDA and CDR2 SQIVND come from the germline V gene (reference sequence). This clone was detected once.

The clonotype was recovered from a man aged 45 to 65 with COVID-19, enrolled during active disease. The specimen sequenced was peripheral blood. V is TRBV19 and J is TRBJ1-1; no clear D gene. The CDR3 spells CASSRGGNTEAFF. The DNA for the CDR3 is TGTGCCAGTAGTAGAGGAGGAAACACTGAAGCTTTCTTT.